This TCR beta chain was sequenced during a study of blood T cell repertoires in COVID-19. In the study overall: Samples of COVID-19 (acute and convalescent) were obtained from the United States, Italy and Spain. Sources were T cells, B-cell-depleted T cells, or PBMCs; the material itself was cDNA or gDNA.

In the source study's methods: How many nucleated cells were present was estimated from reference gene primer amplification. The data were produced by immunoSEQ multiplex PCR, yet TCRdb's version contains in-frame clones alone and is incomplete. V and J calls and clone size come straight from that table; D and trimming were deduced from the DNA. The sample contains just under 350,000 clones, around nine tenths of which appear only once. The CDR3 totals 16 residues. V trimming: 0 bases; J trimming: 7 bases; junction bases outside the gene matches: 9. Germline V CDR1 and CDR2: SEHNR, FQNEAQ (reference sequence).

The sample consisted of peripheral blood. This sequence joins TRBV7-9 and TRBJ1-3, with TRBD1 matching 7 bases. The clonotype comes from a woman aged 18-29 years who had recovered from COVID-19. CDR3 nucleotide sequence: TGTGCCAGCAGCTTAGCTGCTGGGACAGTATACAACACCATATATTTT. Translating gives CASSLAAGTVYNTIYF. The full variable domain, in which reference TRBV7-9 and TRBJ1-3 provide the parts outside the CDR3, is DTGVSQNPRHKITKRGQNVTFRCDPISEHNRLYWYRQTLGQGPEFLTYFQNEAQLEKSRLLSDRFSAERPKGSFSTLEIQRTEQGDSAMYLCASSLAAGTVYNTIYFGEGSWLTVV.